This T cell receptor beta chain is from a study of T cells after yellow fever vaccination. Whole-study results and caveats: Primary-vaccination clones mostly resurfaced post-booster (96% CD4, just under 90% CD8).

Many counts were recorded for this clonotype. Its antigen is currently unknown. The CDR3 loop spans 15 amino acids. Germline values: CDR1 MNHNY, CDR2 SVGAGI (reference sequence). The ends were cut back, 6 bases at V and 0 bases at J, with 9 bases in the middle. One entry per CDR3 protein, called by TCRdb with MiXCR from the 5' RACE reads. Among just over 250,000 distinct CDR3 sequences, roughly 5% were seen once, and the ten largest hold roughly 3.5%. The gene calls are TRBV6-6 and TRBJ2-6; no clear D gene. Sequenced here: CD4+ T cells sorted from PBMCs, sampled on the day of the yellow fever booster vaccination. This receptor was taken from a man aged 18 to 30 who received the YFV17D yellow fever vaccine. The chain's CDR3 is CASRRPNSGANVLTF. For the CDR3, the DNA is TGTGCCAGCAGGCGACCAAACTCTGGGGCCAACGTCCTGACTTTC.